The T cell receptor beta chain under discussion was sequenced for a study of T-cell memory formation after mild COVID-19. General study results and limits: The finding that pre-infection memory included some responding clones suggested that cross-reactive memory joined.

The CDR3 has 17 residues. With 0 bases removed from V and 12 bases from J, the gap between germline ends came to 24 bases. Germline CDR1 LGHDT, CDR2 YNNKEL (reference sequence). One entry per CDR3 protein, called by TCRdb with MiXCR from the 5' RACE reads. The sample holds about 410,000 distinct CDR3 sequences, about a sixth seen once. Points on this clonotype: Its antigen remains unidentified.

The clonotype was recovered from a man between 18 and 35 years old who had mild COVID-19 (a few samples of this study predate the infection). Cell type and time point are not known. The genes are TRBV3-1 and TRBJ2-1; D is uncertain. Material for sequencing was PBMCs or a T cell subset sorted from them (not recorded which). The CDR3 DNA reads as TGTGCCAGCAGCCAAGAATTCGCCGCGGTAGGGTCCCGCGGGCAGTTCTTC. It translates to CASSQEFAAVGSRGQFF.